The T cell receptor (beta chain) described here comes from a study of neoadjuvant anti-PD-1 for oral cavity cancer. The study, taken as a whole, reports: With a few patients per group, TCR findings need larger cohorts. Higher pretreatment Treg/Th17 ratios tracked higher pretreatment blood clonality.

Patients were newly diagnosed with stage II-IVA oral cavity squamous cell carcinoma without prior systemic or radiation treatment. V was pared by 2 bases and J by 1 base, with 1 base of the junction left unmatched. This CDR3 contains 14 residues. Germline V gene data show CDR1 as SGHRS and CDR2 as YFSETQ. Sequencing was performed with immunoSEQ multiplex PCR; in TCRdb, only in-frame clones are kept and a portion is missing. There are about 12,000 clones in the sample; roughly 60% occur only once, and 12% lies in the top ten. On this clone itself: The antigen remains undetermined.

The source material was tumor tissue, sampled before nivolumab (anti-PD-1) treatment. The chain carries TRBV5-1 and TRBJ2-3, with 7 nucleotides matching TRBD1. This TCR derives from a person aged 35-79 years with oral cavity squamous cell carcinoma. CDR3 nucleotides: TGCGCCAGCAGCTTTGGACAGGGCACAGATACGCAGTATTTT. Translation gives CASSFGQGTDTQYF.